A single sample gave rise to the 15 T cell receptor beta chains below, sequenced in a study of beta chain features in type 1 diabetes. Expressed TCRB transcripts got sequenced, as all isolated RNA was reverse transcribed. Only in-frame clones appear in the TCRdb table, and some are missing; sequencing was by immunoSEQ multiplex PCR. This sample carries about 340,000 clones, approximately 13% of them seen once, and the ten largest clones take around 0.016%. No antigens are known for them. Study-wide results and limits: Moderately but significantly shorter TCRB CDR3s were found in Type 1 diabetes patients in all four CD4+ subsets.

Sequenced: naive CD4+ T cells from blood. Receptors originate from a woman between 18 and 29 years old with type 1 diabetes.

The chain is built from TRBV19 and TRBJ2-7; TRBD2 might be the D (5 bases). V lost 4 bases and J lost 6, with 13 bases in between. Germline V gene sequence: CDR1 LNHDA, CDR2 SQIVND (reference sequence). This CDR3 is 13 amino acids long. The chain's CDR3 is CASSNALASEQYF. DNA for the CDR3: TGTGCCAGTAGTAATGCCTTAGCGAGCGAGCAGTACTTC.

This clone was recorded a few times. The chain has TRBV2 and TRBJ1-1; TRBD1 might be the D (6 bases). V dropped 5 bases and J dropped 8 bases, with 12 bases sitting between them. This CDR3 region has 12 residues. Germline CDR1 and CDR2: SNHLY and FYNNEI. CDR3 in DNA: TGTGCCAGCAGTCAAGACAGGCCCGAAGCTTTCTTT. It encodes CASSQDRPEAFF.

CDR3 in DNA: TGCAGCGTCCTAGCGGGAAACTACAATGAGCAGTTCTTC. Translation: CSVLAGNYNEQFF. This chain joins TRBV29-1 and TRBJ2-1; the match to TRBD2 covers 9 bases. The CDR3 spans 13 residues. Germline CDR1 reads SQVTM; CDR2 reads ANQGSEA. V lost 6 bases, J lost 3 bases, and 3 bases stayed unmatched.

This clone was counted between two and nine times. CDR3 DNA: TGTGCCAGCAGCTCAGGGACAGGGATTATGAACACTGAAGCTTTCTTT. It translates to CASSSGTGIMNTEAFF. V gene TRBV7-2 combines with J gene TRBJ1-1; 9 positions agree with TRBD1. The germline CDR1 and CDR2 sequences are SGHTA and FQGNSA. Trimming at V came to 4 bases and at J to 0 bases, leaving 6 bases not matched to a gene. The CDR3 is made up of 16 amino acids.

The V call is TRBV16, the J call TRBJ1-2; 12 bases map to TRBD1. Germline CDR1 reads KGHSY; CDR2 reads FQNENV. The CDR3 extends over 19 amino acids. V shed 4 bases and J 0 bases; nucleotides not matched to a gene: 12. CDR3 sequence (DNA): TGTGCCAGCAGCCCGATAAGGGGACAGGGGGCCTTGTCTAACTATGGCTACACCTTC. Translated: CASSPIRGQGALSNYGYTF.

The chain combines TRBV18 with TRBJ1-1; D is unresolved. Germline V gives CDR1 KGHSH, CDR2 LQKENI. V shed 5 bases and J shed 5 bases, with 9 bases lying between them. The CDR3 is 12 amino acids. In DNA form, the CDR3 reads TGTGCCAGCTCAGGAGGAGGGACTGAAGCTTTCTTT. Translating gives CASSGGGTEAFF.

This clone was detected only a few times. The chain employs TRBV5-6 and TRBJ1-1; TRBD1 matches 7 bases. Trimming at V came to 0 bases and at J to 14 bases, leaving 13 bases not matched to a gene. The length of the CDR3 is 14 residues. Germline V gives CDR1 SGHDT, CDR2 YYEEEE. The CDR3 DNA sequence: TGTGCCAGCAGCTTGGAATCCCGACAGGGTACCTTGTTCTTT. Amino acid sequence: CASSLESRQGTLFF.

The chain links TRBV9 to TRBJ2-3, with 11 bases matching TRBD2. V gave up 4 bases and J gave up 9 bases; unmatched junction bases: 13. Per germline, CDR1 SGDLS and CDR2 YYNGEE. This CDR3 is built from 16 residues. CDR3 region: CASSPGGLAAFGTQYF. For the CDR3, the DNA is TGTGCCAGCAGCCCGGGGGGACTAGCGGCTTTCGGGACGCAGTATTTT.

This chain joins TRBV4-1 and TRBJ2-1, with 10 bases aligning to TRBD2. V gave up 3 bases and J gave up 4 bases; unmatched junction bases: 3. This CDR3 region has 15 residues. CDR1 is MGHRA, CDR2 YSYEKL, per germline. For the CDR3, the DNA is TGCGCCAGCAGCCAGGCAGCGGGAGGGTACAATGAGCAGTTCTTC. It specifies CASSQAAGGYNEQFF.

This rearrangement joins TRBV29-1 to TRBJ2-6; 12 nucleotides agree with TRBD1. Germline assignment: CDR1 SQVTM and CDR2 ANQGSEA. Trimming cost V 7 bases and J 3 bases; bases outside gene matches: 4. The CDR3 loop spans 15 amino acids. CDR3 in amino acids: CSAGQGAGGANVLTF. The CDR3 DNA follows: TGCAGCGCGGGACAGGGGGCAGGTGGGGCCAACGTCCTGACTTTC.

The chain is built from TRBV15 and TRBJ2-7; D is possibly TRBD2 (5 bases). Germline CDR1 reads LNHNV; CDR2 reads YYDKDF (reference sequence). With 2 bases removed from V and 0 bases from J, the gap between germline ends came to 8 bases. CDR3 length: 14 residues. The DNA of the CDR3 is TGTGCCACCAGCAGACCAGGAGGCTCCTACGAGCAGTACGTC. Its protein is CATSRPGGSYEQYV.

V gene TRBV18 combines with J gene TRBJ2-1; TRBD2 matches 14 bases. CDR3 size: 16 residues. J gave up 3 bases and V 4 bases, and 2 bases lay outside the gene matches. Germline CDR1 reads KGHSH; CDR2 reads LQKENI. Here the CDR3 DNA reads TGTGCCAGCTCACTTGGACTAGCGGGAGGCTACAATGAGCAGTTCTTC. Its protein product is CASSLGLAGGYNEQFF.

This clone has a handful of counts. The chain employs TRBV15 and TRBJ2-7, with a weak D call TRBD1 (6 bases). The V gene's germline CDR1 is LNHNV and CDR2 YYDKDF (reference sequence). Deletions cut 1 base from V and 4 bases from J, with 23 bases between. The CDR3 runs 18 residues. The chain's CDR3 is CATSRASFPGHHIYEQYF. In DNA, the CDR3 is TGTGCCACCAGCAGAGCTTCTTTTCCGGGACACCATATTTACGAGCAGTACTTC.

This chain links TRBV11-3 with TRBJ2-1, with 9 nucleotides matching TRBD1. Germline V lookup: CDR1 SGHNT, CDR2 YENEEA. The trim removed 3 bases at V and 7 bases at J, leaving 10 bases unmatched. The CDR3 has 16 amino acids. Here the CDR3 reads CASSLRGTGFTNEQFF. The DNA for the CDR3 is TGTGCCAGCAGCTTGAGAGGGACAGGGTTTACTAATGAGCAGTTCTTC.

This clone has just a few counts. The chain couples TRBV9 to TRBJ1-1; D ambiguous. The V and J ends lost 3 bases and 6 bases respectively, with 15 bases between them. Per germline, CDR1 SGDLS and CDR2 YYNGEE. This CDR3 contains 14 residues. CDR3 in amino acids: CASSELLVAAEAFF. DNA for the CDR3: TGTGCCAGCAGCGAACTACTCGTGGCCGCTGAAGCTTTCTTT.